This TCR beta chain was documented in a study of neurological immune-mediated disorders. Ten or more counts support this clonotype. Germline assignment: CDR1 SEHNR and CDR2 FQNEAQ (reference sequence). V lost 5 bases to trimming and J lost 5 bases; unmatched junction nucleotides: 7. The CDR3 runs 16 residues. TCRdb re-analysed the 5' RACE reads in MiXCR, keeping a single row per CDR3 protein. The table has over 45,000 distinct CDR3 sequences, around 25% seen once. The sample was PBMCs. This TCR was sampled from a woman aged 70-85 years in good health. The chain links TRBV7-9 to TRBJ1-6; 9 nucleotides match TRBD1. This CDR3 reads CASSAQTGGDNSPLHF. The CDR3 DNA sequence: TGTGCCAGCAGCGCCCAGACAGGGGGGGATAATTCACCCCTCCACTTT.